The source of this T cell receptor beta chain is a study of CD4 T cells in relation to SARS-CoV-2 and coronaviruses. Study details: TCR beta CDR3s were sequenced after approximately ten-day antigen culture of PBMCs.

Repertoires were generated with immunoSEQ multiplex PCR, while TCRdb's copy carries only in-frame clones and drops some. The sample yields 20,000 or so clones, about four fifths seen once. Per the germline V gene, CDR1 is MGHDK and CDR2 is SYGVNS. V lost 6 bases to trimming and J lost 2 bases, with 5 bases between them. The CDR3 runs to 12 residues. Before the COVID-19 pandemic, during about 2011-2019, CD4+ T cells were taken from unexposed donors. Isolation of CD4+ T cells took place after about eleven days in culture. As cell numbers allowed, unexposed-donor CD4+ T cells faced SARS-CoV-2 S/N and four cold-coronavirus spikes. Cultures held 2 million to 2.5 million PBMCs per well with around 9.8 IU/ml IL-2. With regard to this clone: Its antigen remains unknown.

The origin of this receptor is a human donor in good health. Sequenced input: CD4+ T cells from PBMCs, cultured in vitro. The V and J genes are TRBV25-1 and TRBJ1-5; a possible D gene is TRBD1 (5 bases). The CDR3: CASRQGNQPQHF. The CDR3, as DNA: TGTGCCAGCAGACAGGGCAATCAGCCCCAGCATTTT.